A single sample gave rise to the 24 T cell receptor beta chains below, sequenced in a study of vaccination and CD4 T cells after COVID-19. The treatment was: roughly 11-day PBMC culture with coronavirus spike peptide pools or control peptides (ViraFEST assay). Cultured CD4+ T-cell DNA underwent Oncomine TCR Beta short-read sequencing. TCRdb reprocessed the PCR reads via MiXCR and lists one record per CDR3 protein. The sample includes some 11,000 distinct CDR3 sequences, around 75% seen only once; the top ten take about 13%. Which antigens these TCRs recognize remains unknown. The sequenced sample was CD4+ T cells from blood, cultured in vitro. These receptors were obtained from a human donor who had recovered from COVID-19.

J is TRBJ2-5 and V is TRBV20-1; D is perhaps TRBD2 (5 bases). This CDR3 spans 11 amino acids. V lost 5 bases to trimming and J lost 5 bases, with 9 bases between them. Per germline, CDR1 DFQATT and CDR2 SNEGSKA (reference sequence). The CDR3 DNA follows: TGCAGTGCTGGTAGAGGGGAGACCCAGTACTTC. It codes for CSAGRGETQYF.

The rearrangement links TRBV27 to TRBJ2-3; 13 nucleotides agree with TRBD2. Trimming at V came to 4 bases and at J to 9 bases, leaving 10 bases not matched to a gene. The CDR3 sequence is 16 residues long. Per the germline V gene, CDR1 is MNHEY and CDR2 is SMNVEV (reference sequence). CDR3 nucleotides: TGTGCCAGCAGTTCTCTGACTAGCGGGAGGCGCGGAACGCAGTATTTT. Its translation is CASSSLTSGRRGTQYF.

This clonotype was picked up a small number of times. The CDR3 DNA reads TGTGCCACCAGTGGGTCGGTCAGTCCCACCGGGGAGCTGTTTTTT. Protein: CATSGSVSPTGELFF. The chain employs TRBV24-1 and TRBJ2-2; D gene ambiguous. The CDR3 sequence is 15 residues long. Trimming took off 5 bases at V and 4 bases at J, with 13 bases between the two ends. In germline, CDR1 is KGHDR, CDR2 SFDVKD.

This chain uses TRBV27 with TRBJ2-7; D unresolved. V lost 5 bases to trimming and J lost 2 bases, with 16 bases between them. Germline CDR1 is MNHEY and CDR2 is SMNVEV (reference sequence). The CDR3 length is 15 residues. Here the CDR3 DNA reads TGTGCCAGCAGTCCGTCCGGGTGGTTTACCTACGAGCAGTACTTC. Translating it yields CASSPSGWFTYEQYF.

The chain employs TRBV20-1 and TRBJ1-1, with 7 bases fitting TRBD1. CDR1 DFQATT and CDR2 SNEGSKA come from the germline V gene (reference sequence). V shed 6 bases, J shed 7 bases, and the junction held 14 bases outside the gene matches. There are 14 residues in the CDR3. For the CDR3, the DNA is TGCAGTGCGAGAAGGACAGGTTCGGGAGGTGAAGCTTTCTTT. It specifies CSARRTGSGGEAFF.

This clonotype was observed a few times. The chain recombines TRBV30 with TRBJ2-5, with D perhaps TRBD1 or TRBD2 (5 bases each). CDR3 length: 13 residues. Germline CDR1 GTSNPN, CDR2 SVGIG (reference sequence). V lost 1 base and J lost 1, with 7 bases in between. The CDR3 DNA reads TGTGCCTGGAGTGGAGGGGCCCAAGAGACCCAGTACTTC. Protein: CAWSGGAQETQYF.

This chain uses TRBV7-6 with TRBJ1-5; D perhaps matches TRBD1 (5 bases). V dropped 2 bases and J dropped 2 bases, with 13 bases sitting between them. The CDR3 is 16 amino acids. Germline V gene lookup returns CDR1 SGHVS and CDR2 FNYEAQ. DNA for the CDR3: TGTGCCAGCAGCTTAAGGGCAGGGAGTGGCAATCAGCCCCAGCATTTT. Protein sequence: CASSLRAGSGNQPQHF.

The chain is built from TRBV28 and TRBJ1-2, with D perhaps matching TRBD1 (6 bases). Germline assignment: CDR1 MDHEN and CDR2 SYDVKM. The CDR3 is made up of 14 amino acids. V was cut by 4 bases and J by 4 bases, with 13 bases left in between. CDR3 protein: CASSSADRLYGYTF. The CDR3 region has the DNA TGTGCCAGCAGTTCGGCGGACAGACTCTATGGCTACACCTTC.

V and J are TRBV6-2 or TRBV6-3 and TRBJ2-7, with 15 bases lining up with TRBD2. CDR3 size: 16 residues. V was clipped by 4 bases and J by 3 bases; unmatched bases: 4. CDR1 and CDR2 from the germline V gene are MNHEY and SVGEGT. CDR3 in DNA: TGTGCCAGCAGTTCGGGGACTAGCGGGAGGTTCTACGAGCAGTACTTC. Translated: CASSSGTSGRFYEQYF.

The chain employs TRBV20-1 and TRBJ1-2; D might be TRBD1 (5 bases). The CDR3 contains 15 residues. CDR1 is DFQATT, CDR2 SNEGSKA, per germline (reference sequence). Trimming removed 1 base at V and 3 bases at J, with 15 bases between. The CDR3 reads CSARVQARRDYGYTF. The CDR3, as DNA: TGCAGTGCTAGAGTACAGGCCAGGAGGGACTATGGCTACACCTTC.

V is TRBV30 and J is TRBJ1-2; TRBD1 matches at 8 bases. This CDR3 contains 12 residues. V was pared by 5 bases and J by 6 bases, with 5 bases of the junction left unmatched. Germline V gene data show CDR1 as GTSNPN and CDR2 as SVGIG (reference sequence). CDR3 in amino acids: CAWSTGGDGYTF. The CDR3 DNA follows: TGTGCCTGGTCAACAGGGGGGGATGGCTACACCTTC.

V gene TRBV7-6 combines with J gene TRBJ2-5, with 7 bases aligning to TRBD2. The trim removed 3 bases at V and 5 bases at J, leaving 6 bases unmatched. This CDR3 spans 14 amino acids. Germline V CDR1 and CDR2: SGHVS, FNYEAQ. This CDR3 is CASSFRVGGETQYF. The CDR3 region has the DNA TGTGCCAGCAGCTTCAGGGTCGGGGGGGAGACCCAGTACTTC.

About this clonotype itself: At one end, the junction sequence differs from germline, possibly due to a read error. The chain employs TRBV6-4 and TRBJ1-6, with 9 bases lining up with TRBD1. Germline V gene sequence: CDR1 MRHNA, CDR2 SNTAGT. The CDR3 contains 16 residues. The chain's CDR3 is CASSERPGTGNSPLHF. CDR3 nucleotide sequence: TGTGCCAGCAGCGAGAGGCCGGGGACAGGGAATTCACCCCTTCACTTT.

CDR3 coding DNA: TGTGCCACCAGCAGAGGGGGACAGCTCAATAGCAATCAGCCCCAGCATTTT. Translating it yields CATSRGGQLNSNQPQHF. The chain uses TRBV15 and TRBJ1-5, with TRBD1 matching 7 bases. Per the germline V gene, CDR1 is LNHNV and CDR2 is YYDKDF (reference sequence). There are 17 residues in the CDR3. Losses at the gene ends were 1 base for V and 0 bases for J; bases not matched to a gene: 6.

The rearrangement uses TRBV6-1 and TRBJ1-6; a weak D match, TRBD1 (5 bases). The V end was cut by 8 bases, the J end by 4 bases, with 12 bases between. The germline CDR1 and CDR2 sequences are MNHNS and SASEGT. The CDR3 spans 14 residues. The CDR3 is CASSKTGYNSPLHF. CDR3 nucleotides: TGTGCCAGCTCCAAAACAGGATATAATTCACCCCTCCACTTT.

The CDR3 nucleotides are TGTGCCATCAGCGAGACAGGGCCTCAAGAGACCCAGTACTTC. It translates to CAISETGPQETQYF. V and J are TRBV10-3 and TRBJ2-5; 7 bases match TRBD1. There are 14 residues in the CDR3. Germline CDR1 and CDR2: ENHRY and SYGVKD. J gave up 2 bases and V 6 bases, and 6 bases lay outside the gene matches.

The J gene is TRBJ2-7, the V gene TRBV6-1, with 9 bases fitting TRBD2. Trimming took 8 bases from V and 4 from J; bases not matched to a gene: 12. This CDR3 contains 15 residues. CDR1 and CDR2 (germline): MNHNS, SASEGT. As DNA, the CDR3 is TGTGCCAGCGGAGGGGCGGGAGGGCTAGGATACGAGCAGTACTTC. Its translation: CASGGAGGLGYEQYF.

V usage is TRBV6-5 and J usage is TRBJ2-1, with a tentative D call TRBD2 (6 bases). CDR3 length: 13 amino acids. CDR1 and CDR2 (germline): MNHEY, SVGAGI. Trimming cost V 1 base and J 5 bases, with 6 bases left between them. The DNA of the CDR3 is TGTGCCAGCAGTTACTTAGCGGACAATGAGCAGTTCTTC. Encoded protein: CASSYLADNEQFF.

The CDR3 protein is CSASRSRVSTDTQYF. The CDR3 bases are TGCAGTGCTAGTAGGAGTCGCGTTAGTACAGATACGCAGTATTTT. The chain links TRBV20-1 to TRBJ2-3; D is uncertain. The CDR3 covers 15 residues. The V end lost 3 bases, the J end lost 3 bases, and 16 bases lay between the germline ends. The germline V gene has CDR1 DFQATT and CDR2 SNEGSKA (reference sequence).

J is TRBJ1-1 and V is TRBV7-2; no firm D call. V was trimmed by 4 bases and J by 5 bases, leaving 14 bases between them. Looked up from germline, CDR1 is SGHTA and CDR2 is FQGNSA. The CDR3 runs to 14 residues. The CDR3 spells CASSSQNSGTEAFF. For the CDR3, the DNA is TGTGCCAGCAGCTCCCAGAACTCGGGGACTGAAGCTTTCTTT.

CDR3 amino acids: CASSLTGRNNSPLHF. The CDR3, as DNA: TGTGCCAGCAGTTTGACAGGCCGGAATAATTCACCCCTCCACTTT. This chain uses TRBV6-2 or TRBV6-3 with TRBJ1-6; TRBD1 is a possible D gene (6 bases). Trimming took off 4 bases at V and 5 bases at J, with 12 bases between the two ends. This CDR3 has 15 residues. Germline V lookup: CDR1 MNHEY, CDR2 SVGEGT.

The CDR3, as DNA: TGTGCCATCAGTGAGGGCAATAGCAATCAGCCCCAGCATTTT. Its translation: CAISEGNSNQPQHF. This chain joins TRBV10-3 and TRBJ1-5; no firm D call. There are 14 residues in the CDR3. CDR1 ENHRY and CDR2 SYGVKD come from the germline V gene. V gave up 2 bases and J gave up 0 bases, with 5 bases separating them.

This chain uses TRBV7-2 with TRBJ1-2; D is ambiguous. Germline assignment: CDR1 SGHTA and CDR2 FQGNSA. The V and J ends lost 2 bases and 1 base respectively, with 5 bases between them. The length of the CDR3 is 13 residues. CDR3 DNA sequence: TGTGCCAGCAGCTTAAATGTTAACTATGGCTACACCTTC. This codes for CASSLNVNYGYTF.

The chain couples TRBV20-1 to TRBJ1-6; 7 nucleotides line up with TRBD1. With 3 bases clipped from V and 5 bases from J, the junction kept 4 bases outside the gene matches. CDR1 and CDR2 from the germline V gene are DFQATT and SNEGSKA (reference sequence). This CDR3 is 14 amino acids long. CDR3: CSASRDRDNSPLHF. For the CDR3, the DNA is TGCAGTGCTAGCCGGGACAGAGATAATTCACCCCTCCACTTT.